These T cell receptor beta chains were read from a single sample in a study of blood T cells in healthy people across ages. A single record per CDR3 protein comes from TCRdb applying MiXCR to the 5' RACE reads. In the table there are roughly 1.4 million distinct CDR3 sequences, roughly 59% of which are singletons. Sequenced input: blood. The receptors stem from a man aged 18 to 35 in good health. Each CDR3 is given with its conserved first and last residue. D genes are given only for firm matches. The size of a clone is reported for some rows only, either as once, few or many, or as a class for expanded clones.

D gene: .
J gene: TRBJ2-3
V gene: TRBV20-1
clone size: .
CDR3 protein: CSARDPGPATNTQYF
CDR3 DNA: TGCAGTGCTAGAGATCCCGGACCAGCTACGAATACGCAGTATTTT

D gene: .
J gene: TRBJ1-2
V gene: TRBV4-1
clone size: .
CDR3 protein: CASSQDHRGGGYTF
CDR3 DNA: TGCGCCAGCAGCCAAGATCATCGGGGAGGAGGCTACACCTTC

D gene: .
J gene: TRBJ1-6
V gene: TRBV4-1
clone size: .
CDR3 protein: CASSGVSYNSPLHF
CDR3 DNA: TGCGCCAGCAGTGGGGTCTCCTATAATTCACCCCTCCACTTT

D gene: .
J gene: TRBJ2-3
V gene: TRBV6-6
clone size: few
CDR3 protein: CASSYLRARDTQYF
CDR3 DNA: TGTGCCAGCAGTTACCTCAGGGCTCGAGATACGCAGTATTTT

D gene: TRBD1
J gene: TRBJ2-1
V gene: TRBV7-9
clone size: .
CDR3 protein: CASSRPDRGRSTEQFF
CDR3 DNA: TGTGCCAGCAGCCGTCCTGACAGGGGGCGCAGCACTGAGCAGTTCTTC

D gene: TRBD1
J gene: TRBJ1-2
V gene: TRBV2
clone size: many
CDR3 protein: CASRGQGNGYTF
CDR3 DNA: TGTGCCAGCAGGGGACAGGGGAATGGCTACACCTTC

D gene: TRBD2
J gene: TRBJ2-1
V gene: TRBV10-3
clone size: once
CDR3 protein: CAIMGGTTNEQFF
CDR3 DNA: TGTGCCATCATGGGGGGGACTACGAATGAGCAGTTCTTC

D gene: .
J gene: TRBJ1-1
V gene: TRBV9
clone size: .
CDR3 protein: CASSVRDFHTEAFF
CDR3 DNA: TGTGCCAGCAGCGTGAGGGACTTCCACACTGAAGCTTTCTTT

D gene: .
J gene: TRBJ2-5
V gene: TRBV29-1
clone size: .
CDR3 protein: CSLIGAEGETQYF
CDR3 DNA: TGCAGCCTGATTGGGGCCGAGGGAGAGACCCAGTACTTC

D gene: .
J gene: TRBJ2-7
V gene: TRBV27
clone size: .
CDR3 protein: CASRIHGGPSYEQYF
CDR3 DNA: TGTGCCAGCAGGATACACGGGGGTCCCAGCTACGAGCAGTACTTC

D gene: .
J gene: TRBJ2-7
V gene: TRBV10-1
clone size: .
CDR3 protein: CASGQSYYEQYF
CDR3 DNA: TGCGCCAGCGGGCAGTCCTACTACGAGCAGTACTTC

D gene: TRBD1
J gene: TRBJ2-6
V gene: TRBV2
clone size: .
CDR3 protein: CASKGQGLSGANVLTF
CDR3 DNA: TGTGCCAGCAAAGGACAGGGCCTCTCTGGGGCCAACGTCCTGACTTTC

D gene: TRBD2
J gene: TRBJ2-3
V gene: TRBV6-4
clone size: .
CDR3 protein: CASSDSGLATDTQYF
CDR3 DNA: TGTGCCAGCAGTGACTCGGGACTAGCCACAGATACGCAGTATTTT

D gene: .
J gene: TRBJ2-7
V gene: TRBV7-6
clone size: many
CDR3 protein: CASSLVSDEQYF
CDR3 DNA: TGCGCCAGCAGCTTAGTTTCAGACGAGCAGTACTTC

D gene: .
J gene: TRBJ2-1
V gene: TRBV29-1
clone size: few
CDR3 protein: CSVGTPTYNEQFF
CDR3 DNA: TGCAGCGTTGGGACTCCCACCTACAATGAGCAGTTCTTC

D gene: .
J gene: TRBJ2-1
V gene: TRBV7-9
clone size: .
CDR3 protein: CASSLGAGNAYNEQFF
CDR3 DNA: TGTGCCAGCAGCTTAGGAGCAGGGAACGCCTACAATGAGCAGTTCTTC

D gene: .
J gene: TRBJ2-2
V gene: TRBV25-1
clone size: .
CDR3 protein: CASSESTETGELFF
CDR3 DNA: TGTGCCAGCAGTGAGTCAACCGAAACCGGGGAGCTGTTTTTT

D gene: .
J gene: TRBJ2-1
V gene: TRBV4-2
clone size: .
CDR3 protein: CASSLYYGNEQFF
CDR3 DNA: TGTGCCAGCAGCCTATACTATGGGAATGAGCAGTTCTTC

D gene: TRBD1
J gene: TRBJ1-2
V gene: TRBV27
clone size: .
CDR3 protein: CASSKIGTEHYGYTF
CDR3 DNA: TGTGCCAGCAGTAAAATCGGGACAGAGCACTATGGCTACACCTTC

D gene: .
J gene: TRBJ1-6
V gene: TRBV25-1
clone size: .
CDR3 protein: CASSYRGAKAPLHF
CDR3 DNA: TGCGCCAGCAGTTACCGGGGCGCGAAGGCACCCCTCCACTTT

D gene: TRBD2
J gene: TRBJ2-1
V gene: TRBV3-1
clone size: .
CDR3 protein: CASSQVSGRAVDEQFF
CDR3 DNA: TGTGCCAGCAGCCAAGTCAGCGGGAGGGCCGTAGATGAGCAGTTCTTC

D gene: .
J gene: TRBJ2-3
V gene: TRBV14
clone size: once
CDR3 protein: CASSQSLRGWADTQYF
CDR3 DNA: TGTGCCAGCAGCCAGTCTTTACGGGGATGGGCAGATACGCAGTATTTT